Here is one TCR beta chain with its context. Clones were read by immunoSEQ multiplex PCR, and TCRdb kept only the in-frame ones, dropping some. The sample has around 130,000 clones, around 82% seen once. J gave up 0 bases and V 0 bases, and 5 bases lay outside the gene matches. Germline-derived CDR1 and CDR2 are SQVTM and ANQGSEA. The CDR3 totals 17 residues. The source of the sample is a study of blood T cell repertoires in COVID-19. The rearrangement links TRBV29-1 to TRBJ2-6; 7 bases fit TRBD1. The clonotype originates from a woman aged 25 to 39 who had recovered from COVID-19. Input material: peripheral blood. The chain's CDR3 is CSVEEGQFSSGANVLTF. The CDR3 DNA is TGCAGCGTTGAAGAGGGACAGTTTTCCTCTGGGGCCAACGTCCTGACTTTC.